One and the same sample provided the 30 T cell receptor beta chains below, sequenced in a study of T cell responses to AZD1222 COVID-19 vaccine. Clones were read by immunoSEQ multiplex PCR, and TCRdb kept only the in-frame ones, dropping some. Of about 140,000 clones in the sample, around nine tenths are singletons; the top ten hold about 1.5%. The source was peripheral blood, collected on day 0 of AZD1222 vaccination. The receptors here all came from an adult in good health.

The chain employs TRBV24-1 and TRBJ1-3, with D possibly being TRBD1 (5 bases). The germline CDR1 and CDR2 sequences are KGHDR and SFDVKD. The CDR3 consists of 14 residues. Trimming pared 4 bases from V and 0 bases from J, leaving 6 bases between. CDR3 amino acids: CATSEGGSGNTIYF. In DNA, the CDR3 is TGTGCCACCAGTGAGGGGGGCTCTGGAAACACCATATATTTT.

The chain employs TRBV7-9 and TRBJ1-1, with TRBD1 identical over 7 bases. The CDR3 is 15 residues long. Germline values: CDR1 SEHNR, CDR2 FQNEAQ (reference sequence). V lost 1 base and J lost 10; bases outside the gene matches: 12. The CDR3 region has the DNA TGTGCCAGCAGCTTAGGGGGGACAGACTCAAAGAGAGCTTTCTTT. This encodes CASSLGGTDSKRAFF.

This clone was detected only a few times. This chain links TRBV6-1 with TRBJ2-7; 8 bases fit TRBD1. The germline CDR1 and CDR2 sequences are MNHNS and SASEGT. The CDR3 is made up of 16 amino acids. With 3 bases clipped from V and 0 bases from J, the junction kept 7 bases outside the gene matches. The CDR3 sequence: CASSEVTGASSYEQYF. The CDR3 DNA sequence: TGTGCCAGCAGTGAGGTGACAGGGGCCAGCTCCTACGAGCAGTACTTC.

The CDR3 here is CASSPGGGEELPQHF. The CDR3 DNA follows: TGTGCCAGCAGCCCCGGCGGGGGTGAGGAATTGCCCCAGCATTTT. This chain joins TRBV6-4 and TRBJ1-5, with a weak D call TRBD1 (5 bases). Per the germline V gene, CDR1 is MRHNA and CDR2 is SNTAGT. The V end lost 6 bases, the J end lost 9 bases, and 21 bases lay between the germline ends. CDR3 size: 15 residues.

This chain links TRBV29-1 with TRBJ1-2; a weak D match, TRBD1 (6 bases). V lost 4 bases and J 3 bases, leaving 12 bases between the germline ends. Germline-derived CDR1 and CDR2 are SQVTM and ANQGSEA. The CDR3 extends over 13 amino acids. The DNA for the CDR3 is TGCAGCGTTGTTACAGGGTCGGACTATGGCTACACCTTC. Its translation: CSVVTGSDYGYTF.

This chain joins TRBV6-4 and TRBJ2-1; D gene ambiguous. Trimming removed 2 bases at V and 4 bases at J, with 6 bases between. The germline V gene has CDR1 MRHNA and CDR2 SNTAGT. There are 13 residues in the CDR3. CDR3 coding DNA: TGTGCCAGCAGTGACGGTGATTACAATGAGCAGTTCTTC. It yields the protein CASSDGDYNEQFF.

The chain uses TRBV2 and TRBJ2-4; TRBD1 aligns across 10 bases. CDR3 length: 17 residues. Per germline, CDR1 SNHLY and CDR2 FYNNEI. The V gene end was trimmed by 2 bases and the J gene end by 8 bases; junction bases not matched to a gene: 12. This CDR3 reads CASSELGQGPFGDIQYF. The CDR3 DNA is TGTGCCAGCAGTGAATTGGGACAGGGGCCCTTTGGGGACATTCAGTACTTC.

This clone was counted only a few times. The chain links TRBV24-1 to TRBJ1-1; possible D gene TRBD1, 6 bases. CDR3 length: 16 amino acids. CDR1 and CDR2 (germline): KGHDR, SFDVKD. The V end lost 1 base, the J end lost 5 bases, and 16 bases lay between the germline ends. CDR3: CATSDFGQGSMTEAFF. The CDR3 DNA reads TGTGCCACCAGTGATTTCGGGCAGGGGTCGATGACTGAAGCTTTCTTT.

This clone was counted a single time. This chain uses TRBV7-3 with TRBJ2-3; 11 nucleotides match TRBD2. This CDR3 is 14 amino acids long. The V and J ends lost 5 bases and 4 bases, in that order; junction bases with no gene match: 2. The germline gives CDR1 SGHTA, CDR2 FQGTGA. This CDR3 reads CASSPGLAADTQYF. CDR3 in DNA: TGTGCCAGCAGCCCGGGACTAGCGGCAGATACGCAGTATTTT.

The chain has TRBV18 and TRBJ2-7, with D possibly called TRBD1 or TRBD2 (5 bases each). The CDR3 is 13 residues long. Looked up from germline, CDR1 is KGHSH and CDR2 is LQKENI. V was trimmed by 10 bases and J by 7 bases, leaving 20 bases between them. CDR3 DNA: TGTGCCACCGGGGTCGGGACCCAAAGGGAGCAGTACTTC. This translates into CATGVGTQREQYF.

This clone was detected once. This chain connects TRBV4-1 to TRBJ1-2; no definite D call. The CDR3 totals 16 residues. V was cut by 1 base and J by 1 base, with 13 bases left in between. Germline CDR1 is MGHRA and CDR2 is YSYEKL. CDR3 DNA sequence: TGCGCCAGCAGCCAAGGGGTGGGTCGGGTTAACTATGGCTACACCTTC. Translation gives CASSQGVGRVNYGYTF.

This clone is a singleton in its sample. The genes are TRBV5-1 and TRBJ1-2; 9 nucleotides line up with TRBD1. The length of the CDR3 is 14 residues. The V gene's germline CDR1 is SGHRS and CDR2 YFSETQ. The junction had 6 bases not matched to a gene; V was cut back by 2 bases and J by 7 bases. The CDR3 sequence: CASSLGDRVSGYTF. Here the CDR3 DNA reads TGCGCCAGCAGCTTAGGGGACAGGGTATCTGGCTACACCTTC.

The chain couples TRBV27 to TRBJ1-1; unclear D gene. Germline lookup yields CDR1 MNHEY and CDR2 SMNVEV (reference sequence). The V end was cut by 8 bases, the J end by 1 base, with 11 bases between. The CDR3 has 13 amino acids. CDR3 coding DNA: TGTGCCAGCGCCCTTCGGCGGAACACTGAAGCTTTCTTT. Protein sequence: CASALRRNTEAFF.

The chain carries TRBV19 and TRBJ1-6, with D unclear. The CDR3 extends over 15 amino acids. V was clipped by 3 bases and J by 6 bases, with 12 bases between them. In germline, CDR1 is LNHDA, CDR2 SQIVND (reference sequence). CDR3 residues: CASSIADSVNSPLHF. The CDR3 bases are TGTGCCAGTAGTATCGCGGACTCAGTTAATTCACCCCTCCACTTT.

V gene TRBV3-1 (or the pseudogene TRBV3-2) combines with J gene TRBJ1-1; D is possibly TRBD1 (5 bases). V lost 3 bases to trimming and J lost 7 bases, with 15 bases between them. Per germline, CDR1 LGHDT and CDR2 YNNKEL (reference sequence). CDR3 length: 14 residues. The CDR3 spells CASSQRVRDSEAFF. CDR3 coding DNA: TGTGCCAGCAGCCAGCGAGTTCGAGACAGTGAAGCTTTCTTT.

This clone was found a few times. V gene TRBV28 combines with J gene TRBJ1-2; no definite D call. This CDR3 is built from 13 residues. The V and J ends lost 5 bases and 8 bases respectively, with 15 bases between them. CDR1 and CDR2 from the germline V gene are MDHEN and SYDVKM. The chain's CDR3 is CASSPSHEEGYTF. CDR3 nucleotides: TGTGCCAGCAGTCCGTCACATGAGGAGGGCTACACCTTC.

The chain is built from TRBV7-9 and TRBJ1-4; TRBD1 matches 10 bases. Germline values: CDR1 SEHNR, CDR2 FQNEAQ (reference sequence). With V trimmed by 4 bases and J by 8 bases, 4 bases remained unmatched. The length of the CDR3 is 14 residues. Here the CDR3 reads CASSYPGQGEKLFF. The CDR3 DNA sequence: TGTGCCAGCAGCTACCCGGGACAGGGGGAAAAACTGTTTTTT.

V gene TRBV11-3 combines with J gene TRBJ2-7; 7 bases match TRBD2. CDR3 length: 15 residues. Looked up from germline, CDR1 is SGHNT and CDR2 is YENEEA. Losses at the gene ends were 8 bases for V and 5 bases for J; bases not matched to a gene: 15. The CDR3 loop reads CASPLIGGSRHEQYF. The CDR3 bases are TGTGCCAGCCCGCTCATCGGCGGGAGTCGACACGAGCAGTACTTC.

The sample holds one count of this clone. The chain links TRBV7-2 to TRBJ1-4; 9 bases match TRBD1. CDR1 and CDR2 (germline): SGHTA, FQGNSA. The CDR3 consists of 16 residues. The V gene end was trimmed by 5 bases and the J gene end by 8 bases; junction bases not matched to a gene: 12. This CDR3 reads CASSARTGTGYEKLFF. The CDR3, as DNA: TGTGCCAGCAGCGCGCGGACCGGGACAGGGTACGAAAAACTGTTTTTT.

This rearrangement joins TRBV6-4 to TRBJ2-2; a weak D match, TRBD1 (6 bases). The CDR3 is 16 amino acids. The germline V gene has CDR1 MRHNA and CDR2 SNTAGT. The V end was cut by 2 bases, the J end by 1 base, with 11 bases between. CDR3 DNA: TGTGCCAGCAGTGACCGGCCAGGGGAGAACACCGGGGAGCTGTTTTTT. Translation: CASSDRPGENTGELFF.

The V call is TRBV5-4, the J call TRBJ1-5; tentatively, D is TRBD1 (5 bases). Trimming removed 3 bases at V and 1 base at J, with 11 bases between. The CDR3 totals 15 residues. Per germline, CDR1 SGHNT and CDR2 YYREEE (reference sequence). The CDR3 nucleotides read TGTGCCAGCAGCTATGGGACGGAGAGCAATCAGCCCCAGCATTTT. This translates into CASSYGTESNQPQHF.

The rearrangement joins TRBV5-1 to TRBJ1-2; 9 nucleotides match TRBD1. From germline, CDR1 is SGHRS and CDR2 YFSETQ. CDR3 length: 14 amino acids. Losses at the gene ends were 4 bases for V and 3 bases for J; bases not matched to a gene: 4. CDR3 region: CASSAGTGHYGYTF. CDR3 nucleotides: TGCGCCAGCAGCGCCGGGACAGGGCACTATGGCTACACCTTC.

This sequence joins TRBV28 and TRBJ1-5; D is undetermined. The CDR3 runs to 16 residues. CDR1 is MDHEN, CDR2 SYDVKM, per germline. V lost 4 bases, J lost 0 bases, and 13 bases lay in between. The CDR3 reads CASSSSPEYSNQPQHF. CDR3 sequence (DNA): TGTGCCAGCAGTTCCTCTCCGGAATATAGCAATCAGCCCCAGCATTTT.

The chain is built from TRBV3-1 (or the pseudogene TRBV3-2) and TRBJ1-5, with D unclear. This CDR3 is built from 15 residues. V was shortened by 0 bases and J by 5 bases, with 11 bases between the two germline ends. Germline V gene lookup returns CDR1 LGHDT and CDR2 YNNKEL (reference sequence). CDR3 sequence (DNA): TGTGCCAGCAGCCAAGACGCAGGCGGGGATCAGCCCCAGCATTTT. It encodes CASSQDAGGDQPQHF.

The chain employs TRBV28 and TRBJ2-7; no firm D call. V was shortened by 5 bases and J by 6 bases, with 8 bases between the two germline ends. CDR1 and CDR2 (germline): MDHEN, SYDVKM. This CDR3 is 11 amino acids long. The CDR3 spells CASSDTREQYF. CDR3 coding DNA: TGTGCCAGCAGTGACACCCGCGAGCAGTACTTC.

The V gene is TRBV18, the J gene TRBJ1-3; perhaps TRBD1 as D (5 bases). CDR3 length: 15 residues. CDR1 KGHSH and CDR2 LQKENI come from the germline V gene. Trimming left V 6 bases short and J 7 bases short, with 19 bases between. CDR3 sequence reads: CASSPQGPFENTIYF. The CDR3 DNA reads TGTGCCAGCTCCCCTCAGGGCCCTTTTGAGAACACCATATATTTT.

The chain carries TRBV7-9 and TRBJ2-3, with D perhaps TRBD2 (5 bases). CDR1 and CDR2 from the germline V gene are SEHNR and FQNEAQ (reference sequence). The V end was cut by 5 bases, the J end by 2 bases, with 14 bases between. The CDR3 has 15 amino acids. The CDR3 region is CASSPRGALTDTQYF. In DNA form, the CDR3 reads TGTGCCAGCAGCCCTCGGGGTGCTCTCACAGATACGCAGTATTTT. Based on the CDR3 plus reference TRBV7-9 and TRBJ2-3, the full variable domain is DTGVSQNPRHKITKRGQNVTFRCDPISEHNRLYWYRQTLGQGPEFLTYFQNEAQLEKSRLLSDRFSAERPKGSFSTLEIQRTEQGDSAMYLCASSPRGALTDTQYFGPGTRLTVL.

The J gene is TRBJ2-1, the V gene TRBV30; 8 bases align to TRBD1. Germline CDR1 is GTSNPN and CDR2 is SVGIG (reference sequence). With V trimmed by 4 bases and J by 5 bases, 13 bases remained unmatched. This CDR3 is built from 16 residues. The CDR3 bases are TGTGCCTGGACCACCACTGACAGGGGCAGAGACAATGAGCAGTTCTTC. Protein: CAWTTTDRGRDNEQFF.

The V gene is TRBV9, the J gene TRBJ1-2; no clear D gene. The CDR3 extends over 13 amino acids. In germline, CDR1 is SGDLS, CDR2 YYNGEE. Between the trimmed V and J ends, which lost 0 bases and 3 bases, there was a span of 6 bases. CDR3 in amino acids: CASSVAADYGYTF. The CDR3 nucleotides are TGTGCCAGCAGCGTAGCGGCGGACTATGGCTACACCTTC. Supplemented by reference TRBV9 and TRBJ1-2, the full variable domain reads DSGVTQTPKHLITATGQRVTLRCSPRSGDLSVYWYQQSLDQGLQFLIQYYNGEERAKGNILERFSAQQFPDLHSELNLSSLELGDSALYFCASSVAADYGYTFGSGTRLTVV.

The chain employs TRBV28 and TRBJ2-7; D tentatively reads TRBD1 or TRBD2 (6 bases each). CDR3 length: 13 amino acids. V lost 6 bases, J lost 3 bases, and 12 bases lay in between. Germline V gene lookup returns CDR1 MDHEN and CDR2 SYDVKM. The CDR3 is CASRGGPRYEQYF. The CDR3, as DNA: TGTGCCAGCAGGGGGGGCCCCCGCTACGAGCAGTACTTC.